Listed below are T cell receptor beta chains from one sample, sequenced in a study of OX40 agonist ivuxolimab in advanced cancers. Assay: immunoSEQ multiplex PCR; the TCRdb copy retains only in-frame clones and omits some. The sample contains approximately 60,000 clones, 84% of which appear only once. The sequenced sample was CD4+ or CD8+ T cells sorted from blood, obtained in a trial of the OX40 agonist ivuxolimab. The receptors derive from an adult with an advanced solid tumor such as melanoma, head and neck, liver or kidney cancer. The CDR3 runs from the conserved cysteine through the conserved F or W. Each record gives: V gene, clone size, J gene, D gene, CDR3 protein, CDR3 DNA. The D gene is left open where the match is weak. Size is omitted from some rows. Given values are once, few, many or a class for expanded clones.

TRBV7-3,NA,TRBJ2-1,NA,CASSSVLSSYNEQFF,TGTGCCAGCAGCTCCGTATTGAGCTCCTACAATGAGCAGTTCTTC
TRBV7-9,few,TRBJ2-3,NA,CASSLGQARSTDTQYF,TGTGCCAGCAGCTTAGGTCAGGCGCGAAGCACAGATACGCAGTATTTT
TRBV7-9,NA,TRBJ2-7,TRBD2,CASSSKLAGYEQYF,TGTGCCAGCAGCTCGAAGCTAGCGGGCTACGAGCAGTACTTC
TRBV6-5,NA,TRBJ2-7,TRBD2,CASSGRLAGSYEQYF,TGTGCCAGCAGTGGCAGACTAGCGGGAAGCTACGAGCAGTACTTC
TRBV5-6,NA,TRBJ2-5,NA,CASSLVSGQQTQYF,TGTGCCAGCAGCTTGGTGTCAGGGCAACAGACCCAGTACTTC
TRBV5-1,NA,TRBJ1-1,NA,CASSRERGGTEAFF,TGCGCCAGCAGCCGTGAACGGGGCGGCACTGAAGCTTTCTTT
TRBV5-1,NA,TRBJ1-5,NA,CASSLVGAQPQHF,TGCGCCAGCAGTCTCGTGGGAGCTCAGCCCCAGCATTTT
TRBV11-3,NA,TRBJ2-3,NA,CASLGPADTQYF,TGTGCCAGCTTGGGCCCCGCAGATACGCAGTATTTT
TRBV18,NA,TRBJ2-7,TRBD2,CASSPRGLAGLYEQYF,TGTGCCAGCTCACCACGCGGACTAGCGGGGCTATACGAGCAGTACTTC
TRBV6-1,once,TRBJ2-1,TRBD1,CASSDGTGPGEQFF,TGTGCCAGCAGTGACGGGACAGGGCCTGGTGAGCAGTTCTTC
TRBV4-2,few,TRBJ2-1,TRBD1,CASSRLEQGSNNEQFF,TGTGCCAGCAGCCGCCTCGAACAGGGGTCCAACAATGAGCAGTTCTTC
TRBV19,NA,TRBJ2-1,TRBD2,CASSMRGLAGTGEQFF,TGTGCCAGTAGTATGAGGGGACTAGCGGGAACTGGTGAGCAGTTCTTC
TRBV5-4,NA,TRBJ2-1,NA,CASSLVSYNEQFF,TGTGCCAGCAGCTTGGTGAGCTACAATGAGCAGTTCTTC
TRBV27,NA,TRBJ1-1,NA,CASSHSKSMNTEAFF,TGTGCCAGCAGCCATAGTAAATCTATGAACACTGAAGCTTTCTTT
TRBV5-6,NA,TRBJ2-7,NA,CASSPSRGFTYEQYF,TGTGCCAGCAGCCCCTCGCGCGGATTTACCTACGAGCAGTACTTC
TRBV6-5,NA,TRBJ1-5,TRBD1,CASKRGGANQPQHF,TGTGCCAGCAAGAGAGGGGGCGCAAATCAGCCCCAGCATTTT
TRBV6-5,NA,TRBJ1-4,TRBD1,CASSYRGQGLNEKLFF,TGTGCCAGCAGTTACAGGGGACAGGGACTTAATGAAAAACTGTTTTTT
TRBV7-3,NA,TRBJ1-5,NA,CASSVGINQPQHF,TGTGCCAGCAGCGTGGGCATCAATCAGCCCCAGCATTTT
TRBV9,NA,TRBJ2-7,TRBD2,CASSEEVAGREQYF,TGTGCCAGCAGCGAGGAAGTAGCGGGAAGAGAGCAGTACTTC
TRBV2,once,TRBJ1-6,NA,CASSAPPRTRSPLHF,TGTGCCAGCAGTGCTCCCCCCAGGACGAGGTCACCCCTCCACTTT
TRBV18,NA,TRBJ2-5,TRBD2,CASSPPGLAEETQYF,TGTGCCAGCTCACCCCCCGGACTAGCGGAAGAGACCCAGTACTTC
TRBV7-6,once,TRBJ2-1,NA,CASSPGPQYNEQFF,TGTGCCAGCAGTCCGGGACCCCAATACAATGAGCAGTTCTTC
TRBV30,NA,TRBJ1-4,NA,CAWRAMNTNEKLFF,TGTGCCTGGAGGGCGATGAACACTAATGAAAAACTGTTTTTT
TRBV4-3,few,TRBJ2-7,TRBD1,CASSHLQGGTYEQYF,TGCGCCAGCAGCCACTTACAGGGGGGCACCTACGAGCAGTACTTC
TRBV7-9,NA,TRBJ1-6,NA,CASSSRTPSYNSPLHF,TGTGCCAGCAGCTCCCGGACACCCTCCTATAATTCACCCCTCCACTTT
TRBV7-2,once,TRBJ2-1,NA,CASSFQRGQDDEQFF,TGTGCCAGCAGCTTCCAGAGGGGTCAGGACGATGAGCAGTTCTTC
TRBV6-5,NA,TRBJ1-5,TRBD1,CASRPRQGHQPQHF,TGTGCCAGCAGACCTAGACAGGGGCATCAGCCCCAGCATTTT
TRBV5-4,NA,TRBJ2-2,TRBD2,CASSTSGGANTGELFF,TGTGCCAGCAGTACGAGCGGGGGGGCGAACACCGGGGAGCTGTTTTTT
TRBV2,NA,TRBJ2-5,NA,CASRKGEMETQYF,TGTGCCAGCAGGAAGGGTGAAATGGAGACCCAGTACTTC
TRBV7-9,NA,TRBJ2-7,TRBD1,CASSPGTVGEQYF,TGTGCCAGCAGCCCGGGGACAGTAGGCGAGCAGTACTTC
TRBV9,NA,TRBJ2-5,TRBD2,CASSPLGLARETQYF,TGTGCCAGCAGCCCCCTAGGACTAGCGAGAGAGACCCAGTACTTC
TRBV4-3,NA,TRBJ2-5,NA,CASSQKNRGGNQETQYF,TGCGCCAGCAGCCAAAAAAACAGGGGGGGGAACCAAGAGACCCAGTACTTC
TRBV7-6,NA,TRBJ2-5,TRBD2,CASSPRVSGDQETQYF,TGTGCCAGCAGCCCCCGAGTTAGCGGGGACCAAGAGACCCAGTACTTC
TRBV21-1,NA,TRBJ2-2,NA,CASSKPGTGTRELFF,TGTGCCAGCAGCAAACCGGGGACAGGGACGCGGGAGCTGTTTTTT
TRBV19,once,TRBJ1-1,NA,CASSQKGSLNTEAFF,TGTGCCAGTAGTCAAAAGGGTAGTCTGAACACTGAAGCTTTCTTT
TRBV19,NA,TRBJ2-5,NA,CASSEPKTESLKETQYF,TGTGCCAGTAGTGAGCCCAAGACAGAATCGCTTAAAGAGACCCAGTACTTC
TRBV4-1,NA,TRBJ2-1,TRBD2,CASSQLGLAVDEQFF,TGCGCCAGCAGCCAACTTGGACTAGCAGTGGATGAGCAGTTCTTC
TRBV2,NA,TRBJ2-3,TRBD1,CASSGLKGQGVTDTQYF,TGTGCCAGCAGTGGGCTGAAGGGACAGGGGGTCACAGATACGCAGTATTTT
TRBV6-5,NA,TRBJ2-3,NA,CASSIFRALMRNF,TGTGCCAGCAGTATTTTCCGGGCCTTGATGAGAAATTTT
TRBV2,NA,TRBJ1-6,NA,CASMQQAVYNSPLHF,TGTGCCAGCATGCAACAGGCGGTCTATAATTCACCCCTCCACTTT
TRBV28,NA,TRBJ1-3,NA,CASHPAGPVTSGNTIYF,TGTGCCAGCCACCCGGCGGGGCCGGTGACCTCTGGAAACACCATATATTTT
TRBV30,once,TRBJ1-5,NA,CAWSYLDSNQPQHF,TGTGCCTGGAGTTACCTCGATAGCAATCAGCCCCAGCATTTT
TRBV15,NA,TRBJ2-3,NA,CATSRDKGLLLGTDTQYF,TGTGCCACCAGCAGAGATAAGGGCTTACTATTGGGCACAGATACGCAGTATTTT
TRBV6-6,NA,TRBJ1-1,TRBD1,CASSTQGGGSDTEAFF,TGTGCCAGCAGTACACAGGGGGGAGGATCTGACACTGAAGCTTTCTTT
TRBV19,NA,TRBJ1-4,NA,CASKPRGGQTHEKLFF,TGTGCCAGCAAACCCCGGGGCGGACAAACTCATGAAAAACTGTTTTTT
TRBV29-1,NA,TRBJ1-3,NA,CSVEPGASGNTIYF,TGCAGCGTTGAACCAGGGGCCTCTGGAAACACCATATATTTT